This T cell receptor (beta chain) was recovered during a study of T cell changes during pregnancy in multiple sclerosis. This CDR3 spans 13 amino acids. The V gene's germline CDR1 is SGHDT and CDR2 YYEEEE. The junction had 7 bases not matched to a gene; V was cut back by 7 bases and J by 7 bases. Clones were sequenced by immunoSEQ multiplex PCR, and TCRdb holds only the in-frame ones, with some missing. The sample shows 100,000 to 130,000 clones, about nine tenths of them seen only once. The sequence derives from a female donor in good health, enrolled as a control in a pregnancy study. V gene TRBV5-6 combines with J gene TRBJ1-2; 10 bases agree with TRBD1. Sequenced here: peripheral blood, sampled in the third trimester of pregnancy. CDR3 in DNA: TGTGCCAGCGGCCCGGGACAGGGGTTTGGCTACACCTTC. It codes for CASGPGQGFGYTF.